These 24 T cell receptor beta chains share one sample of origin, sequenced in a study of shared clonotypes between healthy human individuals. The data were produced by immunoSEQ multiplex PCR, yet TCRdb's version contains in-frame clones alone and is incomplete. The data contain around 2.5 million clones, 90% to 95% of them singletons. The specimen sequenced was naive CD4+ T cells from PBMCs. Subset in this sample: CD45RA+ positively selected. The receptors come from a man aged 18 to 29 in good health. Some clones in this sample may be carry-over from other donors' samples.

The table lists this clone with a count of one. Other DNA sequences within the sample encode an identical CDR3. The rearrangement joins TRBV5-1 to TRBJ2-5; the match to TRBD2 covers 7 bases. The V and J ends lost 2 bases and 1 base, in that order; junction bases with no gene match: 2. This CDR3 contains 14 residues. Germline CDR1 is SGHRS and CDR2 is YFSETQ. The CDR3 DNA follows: TGCGCCAGCAGCTTAGGGGAGGGCCAAGAGACCCAGTACTTC. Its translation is CASSLGEGQETQYF.

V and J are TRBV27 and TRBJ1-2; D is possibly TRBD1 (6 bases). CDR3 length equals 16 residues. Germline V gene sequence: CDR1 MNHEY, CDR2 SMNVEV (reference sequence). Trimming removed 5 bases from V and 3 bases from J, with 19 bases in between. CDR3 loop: CASSPPGKGGYYGYTF. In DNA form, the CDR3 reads TGTGCCAGCAGTCCCCCGGGGAAGGGGGGCTACTATGGCTACACCTTC.

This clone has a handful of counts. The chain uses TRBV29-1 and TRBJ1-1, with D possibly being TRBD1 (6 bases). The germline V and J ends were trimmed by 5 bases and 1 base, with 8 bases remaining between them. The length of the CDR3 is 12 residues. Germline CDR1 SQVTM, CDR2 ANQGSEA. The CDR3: CSVFRGNTEAFF. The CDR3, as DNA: TGCAGCGTTTTCAGGGGGAACACTGAAGCTTTCTTT.

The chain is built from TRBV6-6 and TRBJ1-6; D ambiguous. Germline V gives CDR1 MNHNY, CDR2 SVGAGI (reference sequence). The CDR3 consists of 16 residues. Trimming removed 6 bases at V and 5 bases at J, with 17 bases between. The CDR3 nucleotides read TGTGCCAGCAGCCCCCCCGGGAGGGCTAATAATTCACCCCTCCACTTT. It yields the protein CASSPPGRANNSPLHF.

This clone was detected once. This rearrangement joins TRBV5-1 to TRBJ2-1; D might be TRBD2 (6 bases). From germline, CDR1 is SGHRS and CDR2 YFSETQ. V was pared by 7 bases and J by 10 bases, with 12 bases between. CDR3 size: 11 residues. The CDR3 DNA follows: TGCGCCAGCCATGAGGGACTGGAGCAGTTCTTC. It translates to CASHEGLEQFF.

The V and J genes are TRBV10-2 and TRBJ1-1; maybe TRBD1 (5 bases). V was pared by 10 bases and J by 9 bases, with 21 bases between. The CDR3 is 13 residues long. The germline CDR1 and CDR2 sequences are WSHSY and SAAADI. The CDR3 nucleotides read TGCGCCATACAAGGGGACGCACAAGGGCAAGCTTTCTTT. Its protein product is CAIQGDAQGQAFF.

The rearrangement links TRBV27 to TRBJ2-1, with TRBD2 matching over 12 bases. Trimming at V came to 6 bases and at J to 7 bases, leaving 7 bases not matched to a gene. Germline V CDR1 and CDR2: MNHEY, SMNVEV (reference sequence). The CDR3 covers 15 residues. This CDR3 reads CASSRTSGNSNEQFF. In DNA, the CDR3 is TGTGCCAGCAGCAGGACTAGCGGGAATTCGAATGAGCAGTTCTTC.

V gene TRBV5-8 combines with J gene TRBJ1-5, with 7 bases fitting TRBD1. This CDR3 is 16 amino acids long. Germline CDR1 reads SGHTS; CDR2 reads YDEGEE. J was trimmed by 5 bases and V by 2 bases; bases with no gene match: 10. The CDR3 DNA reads TGTGCCAGCAGCTTACGGCCGGGACAGAGGCATCAGCCCCAGCATTTT. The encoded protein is CASSLRPGQRHQPQHF.

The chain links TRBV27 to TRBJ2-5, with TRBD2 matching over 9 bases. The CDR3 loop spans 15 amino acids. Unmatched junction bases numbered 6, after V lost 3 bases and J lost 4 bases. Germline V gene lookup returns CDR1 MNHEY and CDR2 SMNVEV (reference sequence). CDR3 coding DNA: TGTGCCAGCAGTTTGCGCGGGAGGGCATCAGAGACCCAGTACTTC. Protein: CASSLRGRASETQYF.

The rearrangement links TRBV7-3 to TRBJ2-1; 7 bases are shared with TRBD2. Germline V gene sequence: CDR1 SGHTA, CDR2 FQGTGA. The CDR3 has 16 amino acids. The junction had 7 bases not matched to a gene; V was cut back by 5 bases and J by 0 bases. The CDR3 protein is CASSEQRGSSYNEQFF. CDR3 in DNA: TGTGCCAGCAGCGAACAGCGGGGAAGCTCCTACAATGAGCAGTTCTTC.

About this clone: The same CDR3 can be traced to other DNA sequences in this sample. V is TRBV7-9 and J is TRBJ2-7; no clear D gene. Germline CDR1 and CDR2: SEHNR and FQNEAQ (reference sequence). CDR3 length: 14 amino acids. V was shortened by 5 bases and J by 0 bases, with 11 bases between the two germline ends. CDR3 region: CASSLRASSYEQYF. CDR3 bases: TGTGCCAGCAGCCTAAGGGCCAGCTCCTACGAGCAGTACTTC.

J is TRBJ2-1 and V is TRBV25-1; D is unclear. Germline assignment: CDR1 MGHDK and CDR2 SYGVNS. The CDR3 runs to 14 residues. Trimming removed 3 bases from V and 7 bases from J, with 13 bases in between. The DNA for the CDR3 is TGTGCCAGCAGTGATGTCCCCCCAGCGAATGAGCAGTTCTTC. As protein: CASSDVPPANEQFF.

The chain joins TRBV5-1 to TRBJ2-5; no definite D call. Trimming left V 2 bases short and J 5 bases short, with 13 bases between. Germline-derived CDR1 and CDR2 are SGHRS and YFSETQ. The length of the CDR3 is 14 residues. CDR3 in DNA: TGCGCCAGCAGCTTTGACACCTCCGGGGAGACCCAGTACTTC. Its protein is CASSFDTSGETQYF.

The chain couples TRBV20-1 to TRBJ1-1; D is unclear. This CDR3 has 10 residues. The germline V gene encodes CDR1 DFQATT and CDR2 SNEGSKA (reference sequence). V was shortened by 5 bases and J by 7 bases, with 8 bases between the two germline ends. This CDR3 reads CSARTVEAFF. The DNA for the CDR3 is TGCAGTGCTCGGACGGTTGAAGCTTTCTTT.

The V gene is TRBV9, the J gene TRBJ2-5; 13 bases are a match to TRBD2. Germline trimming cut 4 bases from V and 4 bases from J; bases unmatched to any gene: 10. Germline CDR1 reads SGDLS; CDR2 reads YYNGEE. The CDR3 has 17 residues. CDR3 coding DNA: TGTGCCAGCAGCCCTAGTACCGGACTAGCGGGAGCAGAGACCCAGTACTTC. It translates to CASSPSTGLAGAETQYF.

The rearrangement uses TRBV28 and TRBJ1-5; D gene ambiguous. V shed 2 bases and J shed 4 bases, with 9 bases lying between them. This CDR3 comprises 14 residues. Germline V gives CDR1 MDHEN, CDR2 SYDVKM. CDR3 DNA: TGTGCCAGCAGTTTACAGAGAGGGAATCAGCCCCAGCATTTT. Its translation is CASSLQRGNQPQHF.

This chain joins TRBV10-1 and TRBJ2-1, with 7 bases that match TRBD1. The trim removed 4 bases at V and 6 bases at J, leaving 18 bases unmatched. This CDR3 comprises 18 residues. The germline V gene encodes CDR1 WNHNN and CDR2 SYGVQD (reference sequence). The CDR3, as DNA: TGCGCCAGCAGTGCGCCTACAGAAAACCCGACAGGGTGCAATGAGCAGTTCTTC. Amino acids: CASSAPTENPTGCNEQFF.

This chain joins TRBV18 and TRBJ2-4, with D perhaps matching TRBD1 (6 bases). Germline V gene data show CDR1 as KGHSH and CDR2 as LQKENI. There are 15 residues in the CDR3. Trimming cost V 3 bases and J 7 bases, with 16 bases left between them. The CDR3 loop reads CASSPQGSRRNIQYF. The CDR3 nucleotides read TGTGCCAGCTCACCGCAGGGGAGCCGAAGGAACATTCAGTACTTC.

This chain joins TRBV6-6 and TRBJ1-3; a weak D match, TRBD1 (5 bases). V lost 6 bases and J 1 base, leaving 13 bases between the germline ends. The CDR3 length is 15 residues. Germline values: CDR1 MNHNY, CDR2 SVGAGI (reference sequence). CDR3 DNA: TGTGCCAGCAGCAATACAGGCTCTTCTGGAAACACCATATATTTT. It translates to CASSNTGSSGNTIYF.

The CDR3 sequence: CASTQFYQRRTDTQYF. CDR3 DNA: TGTGCCAGTACCCAATTCTACCAGAGACGCACAGATACGCAGTATTTT. The chain combines TRBV19 with TRBJ2-3; D remains ambiguous. Deletions cut 7 bases from V and 1 base from J, with 18 bases between. CDR3 length: 16 amino acids. Germline-derived CDR1 and CDR2 are LNHDA and SQIVND (reference sequence).

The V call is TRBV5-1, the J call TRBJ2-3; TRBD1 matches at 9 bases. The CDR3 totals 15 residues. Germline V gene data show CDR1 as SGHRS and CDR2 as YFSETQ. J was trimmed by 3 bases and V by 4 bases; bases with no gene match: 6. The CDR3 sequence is CASSQQGAGTDTQYF. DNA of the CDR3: TGCGCCAGCAGCCAACAGGGGGCTGGGACAGATACGCAGTATTTT.

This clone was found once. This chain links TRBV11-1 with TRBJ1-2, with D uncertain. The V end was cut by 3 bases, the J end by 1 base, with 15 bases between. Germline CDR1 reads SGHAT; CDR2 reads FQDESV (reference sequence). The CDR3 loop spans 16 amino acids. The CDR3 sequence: CASSFWQTSRNYGYTF. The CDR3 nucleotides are TGTGCCAGCAGCTTTTGGCAGACCAGCCGTAACTATGGCTACACCTTC.

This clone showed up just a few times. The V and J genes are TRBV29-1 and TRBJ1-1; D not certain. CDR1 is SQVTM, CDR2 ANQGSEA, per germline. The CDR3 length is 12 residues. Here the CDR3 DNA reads TGCACGGGGAGCTCTAGAGGGTCCGAAGCTTTCTTT. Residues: CTGSSRGSEAFF.

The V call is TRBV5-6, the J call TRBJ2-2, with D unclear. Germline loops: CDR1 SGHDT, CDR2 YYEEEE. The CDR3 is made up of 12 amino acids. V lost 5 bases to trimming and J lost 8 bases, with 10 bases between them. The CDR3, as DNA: TGTGCCAGCAGTCACGTAGGGGGGGAGCTGTTTTTT. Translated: CASSHVGGELFF.